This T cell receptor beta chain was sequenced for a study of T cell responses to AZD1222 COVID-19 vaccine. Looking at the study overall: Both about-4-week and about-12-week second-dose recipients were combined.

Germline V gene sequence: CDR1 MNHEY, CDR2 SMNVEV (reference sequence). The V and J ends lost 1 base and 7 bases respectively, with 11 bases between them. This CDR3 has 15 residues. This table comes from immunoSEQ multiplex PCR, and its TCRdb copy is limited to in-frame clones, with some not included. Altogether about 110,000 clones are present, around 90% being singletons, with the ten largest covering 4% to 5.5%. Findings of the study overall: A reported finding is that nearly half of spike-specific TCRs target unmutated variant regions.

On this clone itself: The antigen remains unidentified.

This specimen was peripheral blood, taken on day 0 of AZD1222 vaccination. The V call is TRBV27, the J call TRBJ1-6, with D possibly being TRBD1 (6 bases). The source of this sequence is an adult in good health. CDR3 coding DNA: TGTGCCAGCAGTTTATTAGGGGGGCAGAATTCACCCCTCCACTTT. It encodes CASSLLGGQNSPLHF.